The present T cell receptor beta chain was sequenced within a study of T-cell reconstitution after alpha-beta-depleted transplantation in children. Findings and limits, study-wide: Surviving thymic progenitors and recipient T cells were the source of high TCRbeta diversity at day 60 in some patients. Among T cells one year after transplant, newly produced cells accounted for most counts and diversity. About two months after transplant, alpha-beta T cells reportedly came from several hundred expanded graft clones.

Trimming pared 4 bases from V and 0 bases from J, leaving 11 bases between. Germline loops: CDR1 MRHNA, CDR2 SNTAGT. This CDR3 is built from 15 residues. This clonotype was detected many times. Antigen specificity is unknown. Unique molecular identifiers featured in how the TCRbeta library was prepared. Each CDR3 protein is one row after TCRdb ran MiXCR on the PCR reads. The sample contains about 420,000 distinct CDR3 sequences, roughly 15% of which appear only once. The sequencing used PBMCs, mostly from graft donor cells, collected 360 days after TCRalphabeta/CD19-depleted stem cell transplant. This TCR was recovered from a boy in the first two years of life who had a stem cell transplant for Wiskott-Aldrich syndrome, so the T cells may come from the graft donor. The rearrangement uses TRBV6-4 and TRBJ2-3, with D possibly TRBD2 on 6 matching bases. The CDR3 sequence: CASSAGLTSTDTQYF. In DNA form, the CDR3 reads TGTGCCAGCAGTGCGGGACTGACTAGCACAGATACGCAGTATTTT.